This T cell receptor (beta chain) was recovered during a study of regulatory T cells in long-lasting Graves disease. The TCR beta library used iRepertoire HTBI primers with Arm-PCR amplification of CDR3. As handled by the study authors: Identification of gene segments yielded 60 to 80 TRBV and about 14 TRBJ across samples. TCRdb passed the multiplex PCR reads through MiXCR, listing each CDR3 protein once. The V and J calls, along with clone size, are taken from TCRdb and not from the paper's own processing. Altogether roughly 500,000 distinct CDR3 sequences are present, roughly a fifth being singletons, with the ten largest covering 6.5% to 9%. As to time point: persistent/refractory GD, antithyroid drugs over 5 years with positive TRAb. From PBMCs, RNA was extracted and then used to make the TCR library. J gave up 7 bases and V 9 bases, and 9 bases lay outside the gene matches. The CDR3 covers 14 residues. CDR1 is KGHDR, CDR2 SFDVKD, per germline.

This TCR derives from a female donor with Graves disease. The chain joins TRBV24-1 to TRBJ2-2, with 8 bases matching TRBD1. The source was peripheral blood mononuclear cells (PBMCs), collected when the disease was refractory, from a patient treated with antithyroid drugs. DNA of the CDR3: TGTGCCACCGCCCGGACAGGGTCGAACGGGGAGCTGTTTTTT. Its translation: CATARTGSNGELFF.